Following are 32 T cell receptor beta chains from one sample sequenced in a study of regulatory T cells in long-lasting Graves disease. With iRepertoire HTBI primers and Arm-PCR of CDR3 regions, TCR beta libraries were built. TCRdb reprocessed the multiplex PCR reads via MiXCR and lists one record per CDR3 protein. The data show hundreds of thousands of distinct CDR3 sequences, around a fifth seen once. Time point given: persistent/refractory GD, antithyroid drugs over 5 years with positive TRAb. From RNA extracted from PBMCs, the TCR library was made. Specimen: peripheral blood mononuclear cells (PBMCs), collected when the disease was refractory, from a patient treated with antithyroid drugs. The receptors were sampled from a female donor with Graves disease.

The rearrangement uses TRBV7-2 and TRBJ1-4, with a possible D match to TRBD1 (5 bases). V was trimmed by 4 bases and J by 7 bases, leaving 25 bases between them. Germline V lookup: CDR1 SGHTA, CDR2 FQGNSA. CDR3 size: 18 residues. The CDR3 DNA is TGTGCCAGCAGCTCCCCGCCCGAGAGCGGGGGAGTGGGTGAAAAACTGTTTTTT. It yields the protein CASSSPPESGGVGEKLFF.

Only a few counts were recorded for this clonotype. The chain recombines TRBV7-9 with TRBJ1-1; D is possibly TRBD1 (5 bases). V lost 5 bases and J lost 2, with 15 bases in between. Germline CDR1 and CDR2: SEHNR and FQNEAQ (reference sequence). The CDR3 covers 15 residues. CDR3 sequence reads: CASSALFGGNTEAFF. CDR3 nucleotides: TGTGCCAGCAGCGCACTTTTTGGGGGTAACACTGAAGCTTTCTTT. The complete variable domain, with remaining parts taken from reference TRBV7-9 and TRBJ1-1, reads DTGVSQNPRHKITKRGQNVTFRCDPISEHNRLYWYRQTLGQGPEFLTYFQNEAQLEKSRLLSDRFSAERPKGSFSTLEIQRTEQGDSAMYLCASSALFGGNTEAFFGQGTRLTVV.

This clonotype was counted many times. J is TRBJ1-2 and V is TRBV12-3 or TRBV12-4; D is unclear. Deletions cut 0 bases from V and 4 bases from J, with 6 bases between. CDR3 length: 13 residues. CDR3 sequence: CASSLATTYGYTF. In DNA form, the CDR3 reads TGTGCCAGCAGTTTAGCAACAACCTATGGCTACACCTTC.

The table lists this clonotype with many counts. This chain connects TRBV25-1 to TRBJ2-2; TRBD1 agrees at 9 bases. The CDR3 consists of 13 residues. With V trimmed by 7 bases and J by 6 bases, 3 bases remained unmatched. CDR1 and CDR2 from the germline V gene are MGHDK and SYGVNS. In DNA form, the CDR3 reads TGTGCCAGCACCGGACAGGGGCCCGGGGAGCTGTTTTTT. Protein: CASTGQGPGELFF.

There are many counts of this clonotype. The rearrangement uses TRBV12-3 or TRBV12-4 and TRBJ1-1; TRBD1 might be the D (6 bases). CDR3 length: 17 residues. The V and J ends lost 4 bases and 0 bases respectively, with 18 bases between them. The CDR3 coding sequence is TGTGCCAGCAGTTCCCCCCTTGTTGGGACACTGAACACTGAAGCTTTCTTT. Its translation: CASSSPLVGTLNTEAFF.

This clonotype was counted ten times or more. V usage is TRBV28 and J usage is TRBJ1-2; 8 bases are shared with TRBD1. CDR3 size: 15 residues. The germline V gene has CDR1 MDHEN and CDR2 SYDVKM. After removal of 3 bases from V and 6 bases from J, the junction contained 9 bases not matched to a gene. The CDR3 sequence is CASSFRDRRVHGYTF. DNA of the CDR3: TGTGCCAGCAGTTTCCGGGACAGGAGAGTACATGGCTACACCTTC.

This clonotype turned up a few times. The chain carries TRBV19 and TRBJ2-2; the D is unclear. Trimming shortened V by 2 bases and J by 7 bases, and 5 bases separated the two germline ends. The germline V gene encodes CDR1 LNHDA and CDR2 SQIVND (reference sequence). The CDR3 length is 12 residues. The CDR3 loop reads CASSISRGELFF. The CDR3 nucleotides are TGTGCCAGTAGTATAAGTCGCGGGGAGCTGTTTTTT.

This clonotype was counted ten times or more. The chain uses TRBV5-1 and TRBJ1-2; D is unresolved. This CDR3 region has 14 residues. Germline V gene sequence: CDR1 SGHRS, CDR2 YFSETQ. Trimming removed 0 bases at V and 5 bases at J, with 11 bases between. The CDR3 coding sequence is TGCGCCAGCAGCTTGGATGGCAGTTGGTATGGCTACACCTTC. Encoded protein: CASSLDGSWYGYTF.

This clonotype was detected ten times or more. This rearrangement joins TRBV2 to TRBJ1-6; 8 positions agree with TRBD1. The length of the CDR3 is 15 residues. CDR1 is SNHLY, CDR2 FYNNEI, per germline. After removal of 6 bases from V and 5 bases from J, the junction contained 6 bases not matched to a gene. The CDR3 is CASRQGEGDNSPLHF. The DNA for the CDR3 is TGTGCCAGCAGACAGGGGGAAGGCGATAATTCACCCCTCCACTTT.

Ten or more counts support this clonotype. The chain uses TRBV28 and TRBJ2-7; TRBD1 aligns across 9 bases. The length of the CDR3 is 13 residues. Germline values: CDR1 MDHEN, CDR2 SYDVKM. J lost 7 bases, V lost 6 bases, and 7 bases had no gene match. CDR3 in amino acids: CASSLGTGREQYF. CDR3 nucleotides: TGTGCCAGCAGCCTTGGGACAGGGCGTGAGCAGTACTTC.

The chain recombines TRBV5-1 with TRBJ2-2, with D possibly called TRBD1 or TRBD2 (5 bases each). CDR1 is SGHRS and CDR2 is YFSETQ in the germline V gene. The V gene lost 4 bases and the J gene lost 4 bases, with 17 bases spanning the gap. The CDR3 sequence is 16 residues long. This CDR3 reads CASSGEPGRATGELFF. CDR3 coding DNA: TGCGCCAGCAGCGGGGAGCCGGGACGAGCCACCGGGGAGCTGTTTTTT.

For the CDR3, the DNA is TGTGCCAGCAGCCAAGGCCCAGCGGGAGGACGTACCGGGGAGCTGTTTTTT. It encodes CASSQGPAGGRTGELFF. The chain combines TRBV14 with TRBJ2-2, with 9 bases that match TRBD2. This CDR3 comprises 17 residues. Per the germline V gene, CDR1 is SGHDN and CDR2 is FVKESK. V trimming: 1 base; J trimming: 5 bases; junction bases outside the gene matches: 8.

This clonotype was counted ten times or more. This CDR3 reads CASSIGSGDSIQPQHF. DNA of the CDR3: TGTGCCAGTAGTATCGGTTCGGGGGATTCGATTCAGCCCCAGCATTTT. The chain has TRBV19 and TRBJ1-5, with a tentative D call TRBD1 (5 bases). Germline V gives CDR1 LNHDA, CDR2 SQIVND (reference sequence). This CDR3 comprises 16 residues. The V end lost 3 bases, the J end lost 6 bases, and 18 bases lay between the germline ends.

The chain joins TRBV6-5 to TRBJ1-5, with D tentatively TRBD1 (5 bases). The V and J ends lost 2 bases and 4 bases respectively, with 6 bases between them. CDR1 and CDR2 (germline): MNHEY, SVGAGI. This CDR3 region has 13 residues. DNA for the CDR3: TGTGCCAGCAGTTACCCAGGGAATCAGCCCCAGCATTTT. The encoded protein is CASSYPGNQPQHF.

This clonotype was seen many times. The chain has TRBV6-1 and TRBJ1-1, with TRBD1 matching over 9 bases. CDR1 is MNHNS, CDR2 SASEGT, per germline. V lost 5 bases, J lost 0 bases, and 16 bases stayed unmatched. The CDR3 is 19 residues long. The CDR3 bases are TGTGCCAGCAGTAGGGACAGGGTGAGGACCCTCGCCTTGAACACTGAAGCTTTCTTT. Translated, it gives CASSRDRVRTLALNTEAFF.

This clonotype showed up just a few times. The chain employs TRBV15 and TRBJ1-3; 8 bases align to TRBD1. Germline CDR1 and CDR2: LNHNV and YYDKDF (reference sequence). The V gene end was trimmed by 0 bases and the J gene end by 1 base; junction bases not matched to a gene: 8. The CDR3 runs to 18 residues. The chain's CDR3 is CATSRDVRQGTSGNTIYF. The CDR3 region has the DNA TGTGCCACCAGCAGAGATGTCCGACAGGGGACTTCTGGAAACACCATATATTTT.

This clonotype was picked up many times. This chain uses TRBV6-1 with TRBJ1-2, with a weak D call TRBD1 (5 bases). Germline CDR1 is MNHNS and CDR2 is SASEGT. The CDR3 sequence is 13 residues long. V was clipped by 1 base and J by 8 bases, with 11 bases between them. Written as DNA, the CDR3 is TGTGCCAGCAGTGAAGAGGGGAGACGCGGCTACACCTTC. Encoded protein: CASSEEGRRGYTF.

This clonotype occurred many times. This chain connects TRBV12-5 to TRBJ1-1; D is unclear. The germline CDR1 and CDR2 sequences are LGHNT and FRNRAP. The V gene lost 1 base and the J gene lost 8 bases, with 11 bases spanning the gap. The CDR3 spans 13 residues. CDR3 loop: CASGLGLVREAFF. The CDR3 coding sequence is TGTGCTAGTGGTTTGGGCTTGGTTAGGGAAGCTTTCTTT. The whole variable domain, filled in from reference TRBV12-5 and TRBJ1-1, reads DARVTQTPRHKVTEMGQEVTMRCQPILGHNTVFWYRQTMMQGLELLAYFRNRAPLDDSGMPKDRFSAEMPDATLATLKIQPSEPRDSAVYFCASGLGLVREAFFGQGTRLTVV.

This clonotype was counted only a few times. This chain connects TRBV27 to TRBJ1-1; D may be TRBD1 (5 bases). This CDR3 is 16 amino acids long. Germline V CDR1 and CDR2: MNHEY, SMNVEV (reference sequence). Trimming cost V 5 bases and J 1 base, with 17 bases left between them. CDR3 in amino acids: CASSAGKGEGNTEAFF. In nucleotides, the CDR3 is TGTGCCAGCAGTGCCGGGAAAGGGGAGGGGAACACTGAAGCTTTCTTT.

This chain joins TRBV20-1 and TRBJ2-7; D ambiguous. This CDR3 comprises 12 residues. Between the trimmed V and J ends, which lost 1 base and 3 bases, there was a span of 7 bases. Germline V CDR1 and CDR2: DFQATT, SNEGSKA (reference sequence). The DNA of the CDR3 is TGCAGTGCTAGAGGATGTGGCTACGAGCAGTACTTC. Translation: CSARGCGYEQYF.

At least ten counts were recorded for this clonotype. The chain employs TRBV28 and TRBJ1-2; D perhaps matches TRBD1 (5 bases). CDR1 is MDHEN and CDR2 is SYDVKM in the germline V gene. The CDR3 sequence is 12 residues long. With 6 bases removed from V and 2 bases from J, the gap between germline ends came to 7 bases. CDR3 protein: CASSSGNYGYTF. The CDR3 bases are TGTGCCAGCAGCTCAGGGAACTATGGCTACACCTTC.

The V call is TRBV30, the J call TRBJ2-7; D uncertain. The CDR3 has 12 residues. Germline CDR1 reads GTSNPN; CDR2 reads SVGIG (reference sequence). V gave up 1 base and J gave up 0 bases, with 4 bases separating them. The CDR3 DNA follows: TGTGCCTGGAGTGATATCTCCTACGAGCAGTACTTC. Translated, it gives CAWSDISYEQYF.

V gene TRBV28 combines with J gene TRBJ2-1; the D gene is possibly TRBD2 (7 bases). The CDR3 sequence is 12 residues long. Germline CDR1 MDHEN, CDR2 SYDVKM. The germline V and J ends were trimmed by 6 bases and 11 bases, with 14 bases remaining between them. CDR3 sequence: CASSPPGGQQFF. The CDR3 bases are TGTGCCAGCAGCCCTCCCGGGGGGCAGCAGTTCTTC.

This clonotype was counted a few times. The rearrangement uses TRBV5-1 and TRBJ1-2; D gene uncertain. The CDR3 is 16 amino acids. Germline CDR1 reads SGHRS; CDR2 reads YFSETQ. V shed 0 bases and J shed 4 bases, with 16 bases lying between them. The CDR3 sequence: CASSLGEGLEFYGYTF. CDR3 nucleotides: TGCGCCAGCAGCTTGGGTGAAGGGCTGGAATTCTATGGCTACACCTTC.

This clonotype was seen many times. The J gene is TRBJ2-7, the V gene TRBV6-1; D tentatively reads TRBD1 or TRBD2 (5 bases each). Trimming took off 5 bases at V and 4 bases at J, with 12 bases between the two ends. There are 13 residues in the CDR3. CDR1 and CDR2 (germline): MNHNS, SASEGT. This chain's CDR3 is CASSKRGAYEQYF. DNA of the CDR3: TGTGCCAGCAGTAAGAGGGGAGCGTACGAGCAGTACTTC.

This clonotype was recorded once. The rearrangement uses TRBV2 and TRBJ2-1; 8 nucleotides align to TRBD1. The germline CDR1 and CDR2 sequences are SNHLY and FYNNEI. V dropped 2 bases and J dropped 4; count of bases not matched to a gene: 10. The CDR3 spans 17 residues. DNA of the CDR3: TGTGCCAGCAGTGAAAGGGTCGGACAGGGCCTTTACAATGAGCAGTTCTTC. It codes for CASSERVGQGLYNEQFF.

This clonotype was seen a few times. A much larger clonotype is one base distant, so this may be a read error. The chain links TRBV2 to TRBJ2-5; weak D call: TRBD1 (5 bases). The CDR3 extends over 13 amino acids. Trimming stripped 6 bases from V and 1 base from J, with 9 bases between. The germline gives CDR1 SNHLY, CDR2 FYNNEI. The CDR3 nucleotides read TGTGCCAGCAGCAGGGCAGGCCAAGAGACCCAGTACTTC. Its translation is CASSRAGQETQYF.

A few counts support this clonotype. The V gene is TRBV24-1, the J gene TRBJ2-5; D call uncertain. Trimming took off 3 bases at V and 4 bases at J, with 8 bases between the two ends. Germline assignment: CDR1 KGHDR and CDR2 SFDVKD. This CDR3 contains 13 residues. The CDR3 region has the DNA TGTGCCACCAGTGATACCTACCCAGAGACCCAGTACTTC. Residues: CATSDTYPETQYF.

Only a few counts were recorded for this clonotype. The genes are TRBV19 and TRBJ1-3; D ambiguous. V lost 4 bases and J 0 bases, leaving 7 bases between the germline ends. Germline V gene sequence: CDR1 LNHDA, CDR2 SQIVND (reference sequence). The CDR3 length is 14 residues. This CDR3 is CASSNLYSGNTIYF. Written as DNA, the CDR3 is TGTGCCAGTAGTAACCTGTACTCTGGAAACACCATATATTTT. Variable domain in full (rest from reference TRBV19 and TRBJ1-3): DGGITQSPKYLFRKEGQNVTLSCEQNLNHDAMYWYRQDPGQGLRLIYYSQIVNDFQKGDIAEGYSVSREKKESFPLTVTSAQKNPTAFYLCASSNLYSGNTIYFGEGSWLTVV.

This clonotype was counted a few times. The chain uses TRBV19 and TRBJ1-6, with D possibly matching TRBD1 (6 bases). The ends were cut back, 4 bases at V and 3 bases at J, with 7 bases in the middle. CDR3 size: 14 residues. The germline V gene has CDR1 LNHDA and CDR2 SQIVND (reference sequence). CDR3 in DNA: TGTGCCAGTAGTAGACAGGTCTATAATTCACCCCTCCACTTT. Translation gives CASSRQVYNSPLHF.

The chain combines TRBV7-9 with TRBJ2-3, with 11 bases that match TRBD1. CDR3 length: 17 residues. Germline V lookup: CDR1 SEHNR, CDR2 FQNEAQ (reference sequence). V was clipped by 4 bases and J by 3 bases; unmatched bases: 9. In DNA form, the CDR3 reads TGTGCCAGCAGCTCTCGGACAGGGGGCATTGGGACAGATACGCAGTATTTT. Translating gives CASSSRTGGIGTDTQYF.

This clonotype was observed many times. DNA of the CDR3: TGTGCCAGCAGCTTAGCCGGGACTAGTGAGACCCAGTACTTC. Amino acid sequence: CASSLAGTSETQYF. The gene calls are TRBV7-2 and TRBJ2-5, with 8 positions matching TRBD2. V lost 0 bases, J lost 5 bases, and 2 bases stayed unmatched. The CDR3 is made up of 14 amino acids. The germline V gene encodes CDR1 SGHTA and CDR2 FQGNSA.